These 2 T cell receptor beta chains were sequenced from one sample in a study of blood T cell repertoires in COVID-19. The assay was immunoSEQ multiplex PCR, and TCRdb's table has in-frame clones only and misses some. The data show about 210,000 clones, with roughly nine tenths seen just once and roughly 0.69% held by the top ten. Material for sequencing was peripheral blood. Source of these receptors: a man aged 35-49 years with acute or convalescent COVID-19.

In its sample, this clone was seen once. V and J are TRBV10-2 and TRBJ1-5; TRBD1 agrees at 8 bases. This CDR3 region has 14 residues. Trimming cost V 10 bases and J 6 bases; bases outside gene matches: 11. CDR1 WSHSY and CDR2 SAAADI come from the germline V gene. The CDR3 reads CATVDRGYGQPQHF. The CDR3, as DNA: TGCGCCACCGTAGACAGGGGATATGGTCAGCCCCAGCATTTT.

The chain employs TRBV3-1 (or the pseudogene TRBV3-2) and TRBJ2-7; D not certain. The CDR3 is made up of 15 amino acids. Per germline, CDR1 LGHDT and CDR2 YNNKEL (reference sequence). The ends were cut back, 1 base at V and 4 bases at J, with 14 bases in the middle. The CDR3 coding sequence is TGTGCCAGCAGCCAAGCCGGGTCCCAATTGTACGAGCAGTACTTC. Its protein is CASSQAGSQLYEQYF.